The 5 T cell receptor beta chains below all came from one sample that was sequenced in a study of cytomegalovirus exposure and HLA in healthy donors. Primers for the PCR totalled 60 Vbeta and 13 Jbeta. Data came from immunoSEQ multiplex PCR; TCRdb stores just in-frame clones and leaves some out. The table lists over 150,000 clones, less than 85% of them singletons. Sequenced sample: PBMCs. These TCRs come from a boy aged 5 to 17 in good health and CMV-seronegative.

The chain couples TRBV5-1 to TRBJ2-7; D may be TRBD1 (6 bases). Germline V gene data show CDR1 as SGHRS and CDR2 as YFSETQ. The CDR3 spans 14 residues. V was cut by 3 bases and J by 2 bases, with 12 bases left in between. The CDR3 DNA sequence: TGCGCCAGCAGCTGGAACCGGGACACCTACGAGCAGTACTTC. Protein: CASSWNRDTYEQYF.

CDR3 sequence: CASSALQGAVKNIQYF. CDR3 nucleotides: TGTGCCAGCAGCGCCTTACAGGGGGCAGTCAAAAACATTCAGTACTTC. The chain has TRBV7-8 and TRBJ2-4, with 9 positions matching TRBD1. There are 16 residues in the CDR3. Germline CDR1 is SGHVS and CDR2 is FQNEAQ. V shed 5 bases, J shed 3 bases, and the junction held 8 bases outside the gene matches.

Written as DNA, the CDR3 is TGTGCCAGCAGCCAGAGCCAGGATAATGAGCAGTTCTTC. It yields the protein CASSQSQDNEQFF. V and J are TRBV4-2 and TRBJ2-1; D ambiguous. From germline, CDR1 is LGHNA and CDR2 YNFKEQ. The ends were cut back, 3 bases at V and 7 bases at J, with 10 bases in the middle. CDR3 length equals 13 residues.

The rearrangement joins TRBV5-6 to TRBJ2-5; 12 bases are shared with TRBD2. Per germline, CDR1 SGHDT and CDR2 YYEEEE. V lost 0 bases and J lost 6; bases outside the gene matches: 9. The CDR3 covers 17 residues. For the CDR3, the DNA is TGTGCCAGCAGCTTGGGGTACGCTAGCGGGGGGGCCCAGACCCAGTACTTC. It encodes CASSLGYASGGAQTQYF. Variable domain in full (rest from reference TRBV5-6 and TRBJ2-5): DAGVTQSPTHLIKTRGQQVTLRCSPKSGHDTVSWYQQALGQGPQFIFQYYEEEERQRGNFPDRFSGHQFPNYSSELNVNALLLGDSALYLCASSLGYASGGAQTQYFGPGTRLLVL.

The table lists this clone with a count of one. The chain is built from TRBV10-3 and TRBJ1-2; no reliable D call. Germline CDR1 is ENHRY and CDR2 is SYGVKD. V was trimmed by 0 bases and J by 8 bases, leaving 16 bases between them. The CDR3 contains 15 residues. The CDR3 protein is CAISESPQERKGYTF. In nucleotides, the CDR3 is TGTGCCATCAGTGAGTCCCCGCAGGAGCGGAAAGGCTACACCTTC.